One sample yielded the 19 T cell receptor beta chains listed below, sequenced in a study of cytomegalovirus exposure and HLA in healthy donors. A multiplex PCR was run with 60 Vbeta primers and 13 Jbeta primers. The method was immunoSEQ multiplex PCR; TCRdb's version includes in-frame clones alone and lacks a portion of them. The table has 99,000 or so clones, over 65% seen once; the top ten hold approximately 1.9%. The specimen was PBMCs. Every receptor here comes from a woman aged 40 to 49 in good health and CMV-seronegative.

The chain employs TRBV7-9 and TRBJ1-3, with 7 bases identical to TRBD1. Germline values: CDR1 SEHNR, CDR2 FQNEAQ (reference sequence). The ends lost 5 bases at V and 3 bases at J; junction bases unmatched: 10. This CDR3 has 16 amino acids. The CDR3 loop reads CASSPDPTGSGNTIYF. The CDR3 DNA follows: TGTGCCAGCAGCCCCGATCCGACAGGGAGTGGAAACACCATATATTTT.

This CDR3 is CASSSEGENTEAFF. The CDR3 DNA sequence: TGTGCCAGCAGCTCAGAGGGGGAAAACACTGAAGCTTTCTTT. The chain recombines TRBV7-6 with TRBJ1-1, with D perhaps TRBD1 (6 bases). Germline loops: CDR1 SGHVS, CDR2 FNYEAQ. V was shortened by 4 bases and J by 2 bases, with 11 bases between the two germline ends. The CDR3 runs 14 residues. The full variable domain, in which reference TRBV7-6 and TRBJ1-1 provide the parts outside the CDR3, is GAGVSQSPRYKVTKRGQDVALRCDPISGHVSLYWYRQALGQGPEFLTYFNYEAQQDKSGLPNDRFSAERPEGSISTLTIQRTEQRDSAMYRCASSSEGENTEAFFGQGTRLTVV.

This sequence joins TRBV5-1 and TRBJ1-1; possible D gene TRBD1, 5 bases. Trimming took 1 base from V and 0 from J, leaving 7 bases between them. The CDR3 is 14 amino acids. Germline CDR1 and CDR2: SGHRS and YFSETQ. The CDR3 loop is CASSLRQLNTEAFF. The CDR3, as DNA: TGCGCCAGCAGCTTGCGACAGCTGAACACTGAAGCTTTCTTT.

The chain combines TRBV28 with TRBJ2-7; 9 bases agree with TRBD1. The J segment lost 6 bases and the V segment lost 7 bases, leaving 13 bases of the junction unmatched. Germline V gene data show CDR1 as MDHEN and CDR2 as SYDVKM. The CDR3 sequence is 15 residues long. The CDR3: CASTDAGTGLPEQYF. The CDR3 DNA follows: TGTGCCAGCACCGACGCCGGGACAGGGTTGCCCGAGCAGTACTTC.

This clone appeared a few times. The rearrangement links TRBV7-8 to TRBJ2-5, with 8 positions matching TRBD2. V gave up 7 bases and J gave up 7 bases; unmatched junction bases: 8. The CDR3 has 13 residues. Looked up from germline, CDR1 is SGHVS and CDR2 is FQNEAQ. This CDR3 reads CASKIAGIGTQYF. The CDR3 region has the DNA TGTGCCAGCAAAATAGCGGGAATTGGGACCCAGTACTTC.

The chain carries TRBV15 and TRBJ1-4; D not certain. This CDR3 has 16 amino acids. CDR1 and CDR2 from the germline V gene are LNHNV and YYDKDF (reference sequence). With 5 bases removed from V and 5 bases from J, the gap between germline ends came to 18 bases. The CDR3 loop is CATSVLSQGRNEKLFF. The CDR3 nucleotides read TGTGCCACCAGCGTCCTCTCTCAAGGGAGGAATGAAAAACTGTTTTTT.

The chain has TRBV5-6 and TRBJ1-2, with D perhaps TRBD1 (6 bases). There are 17 residues in the CDR3. Looked up from germline, CDR1 is SGHDT and CDR2 is YYEEEE. The CDR3 reads CASRRAGSGGGNYGYTF. CDR3 nucleotides: TGTGCGAGTAGACGGGCGGGCTCGGGGGGCGGTAACTATGGCTACACCTTC.

This chain links TRBV19 with TRBJ2-1; TRBD2 matches at 7 bases. CDR1 and CDR2 from the germline V gene are LNHDA and SQIVND (reference sequence). V was pared by 3 bases and J by 8 bases, with 7 bases of the junction left unmatched. The CDR3 has 14 amino acids. The CDR3 loop reads CASSIGLDSDEQFF. The CDR3 DNA reads as TGTGCCAGTAGTATTGGACTAGACAGCGATGAGCAGTTCTTC.

A word on this clone: Its ends do not fully match the called genes, so a read error is possible. V and J are TRBV7-9 and TRBJ2-1; tentative D call: TRBD2 (5 bases). The CDR3 runs 12 residues. CDR1 and CDR2 (germline): SEHNR, FQNEAQ (reference sequence). CDR3 DNA: TGTTCCAGCAGCTCGGACTCTTTTACTGCGTTCTTC. Its translation is CSSSSDSFTAFF.

The chain employs TRBV2 and TRBJ1-1; a weak D match, TRBD1 (6 bases). The CDR3 is 14 amino acids. V was pared by 7 bases and J by 1 base, with 13 bases between. The V gene's germline CDR1 is SNHLY and CDR2 FYNNEI. This chain's CDR3 is CASIRDTGNTEAFF. As DNA, the CDR3 is TGTGCCAGCATTCGGGACACTGGGAACACTGAAGCTTTCTTT.

V usage is TRBV18 and J usage is TRBJ1-2; D not resolved. The germline V and J ends were trimmed by 3 bases and 0 bases, with 11 bases remaining between them. The CDR3 totals 15 residues. CDR1 and CDR2 (germline): KGHSH, LQKENI. CDR3 DNA sequence: TGTGCCAGCTCACCCCAGGAGGGTTCTAACTATGGCTACACCTTC. Protein product: CASSPQEGSNYGYTF. Drawing the rest from reference TRBV18 and TRBJ1-2, the complete variable domain is NAGVMQNPRHLVRRRGQEARLRCSPMKGHSHVYWYRQLPEEGLKFMVYLQKENIIDESGMPKERFSAEFPKEGPSILRIQQVVRGDSAAYFCASSPQEGSNYGYTFGSGTRLTVV.

This chain joins TRBV28 and TRBJ1-2; TRBD1 might be the D (5 bases). V was shortened by 7 bases and J by 0 bases, with 21 bases between the two germline ends. The CDR3 contains 17 residues. Germline values: CDR1 MDHEN, CDR2 SYDVKM. For the CDR3, the DNA is TGTGCCAGCACCGATCCTAGGTTGGGGGGGGCTAACTATGGCTACACCTTC. Translating it yields CASTDPRLGGANYGYTF.

The gene calls are TRBV6-6 and TRBJ2-5; a possible D gene is TRBD2 (5 bases). This CDR3 has 15 amino acids. The germline V gene encodes CDR1 MNHNY and CDR2 SVGAGI (reference sequence). The V gene lost 2 bases and the J gene lost 4 bases, with 14 bases spanning the gap. The CDR3, as DNA: TGTGCCAGCAGTTACCCCCGGGGATGGGGAGAGACCCAGTACTTC. Its translation is CASSYPRGWGETQYF.

This rearrangement joins TRBV7-3 to TRBJ2-3, with TRBD2 matching 7 bases. The junction had 4 bases not matched to a gene; V was cut back by 4 bases and J by 0 bases. This CDR3 spans 15 amino acids. Germline V gene sequence: CDR1 SGHTA, CDR2 FQGTGA. The CDR3 DNA reads as TGTGCCAGCAGCTCTTATAGCGGGAGCACAGATACGCAGTATTTT. Amino acids: CASSSYSGSTDTQYF.

In its sample, this clone was seen a few times. This sequence joins TRBV14 and TRBJ2-1; 8 bases agree with TRBD1. Germline V gives CDR1 SGHDN, CDR2 FVKESK. After removal of 4 bases from V and 7 bases from J, the junction contained 9 bases not matched to a gene. The CDR3 extends over 15 amino acids. CDR3 nucleotide sequence: TGTGCCAGCAGCCGCGGACAGGGTTTTGCGAATGAGCAGTTCTTC. It codes for CASSRGQGFANEQFF.

The J gene is TRBJ2-1, the V gene TRBV28; TRBD2 agrees at 7 bases. The CDR3 contains 20 residues. V lost 3 bases and J lost 4; bases outside the gene matches: 21. The germline gives CDR1 MDHEN, CDR2 SYDVKM. The CDR3 DNA reads as TGTGCCAGCAGTTTGGGGGGGTTGGGGCGGGGCACCGCTCGGTACAATGAGCAGTTCTTC. It codes for CASSLGGLGRGTARYNEQFF.

The table lists this clone with a few counts. CDR3 DNA sequence: TGTGCCTCCTCACCGGGCACTAGCGGGAGTCTCAGCAGGACCTACAATGAGCAGTTCTTC. It codes for CASSPGTSGSLSRTYNEQFF. This chain joins TRBV6-4 and TRBJ2-1; 11 bases are shared with TRBD2. Germline-derived CDR1 and CDR2 are MRHNA and SNTAGT. This CDR3 has 20 amino acids. Trimming at V came to 11 bases and at J to 2 bases, leaving 23 bases not matched to a gene.

The chain joins TRBV30 to TRBJ1-6; no definite D call. The CDR3 length is 16 residues. Trimming took 2 bases from V and 7 from J, leaving 18 bases between them. Germline V gene sequence: CDR1 GTSNPN, CDR2 SVGIG (reference sequence). CDR3 sequence (DNA): TGTGCCTGGAGTCCGTCGGGGTGGGGAGGGAATTCACCCCTCCACTTT. Protein sequence: CAWSPSGWGGNSPLHF.

The rearrangement joins TRBV28 to TRBJ1-5; 8 positions agree with TRBD1. The germline CDR1 and CDR2 sequences are MDHEN and SYDVKM. V shed 5 bases and J 6 bases; nucleotides not matched to a gene: 9. There are 15 residues in the CDR3. CDR3 loop: CASSLAGQGFQPQHF. The DNA of the CDR3 is TGTGCCAGCAGTCTAGCTGGACAGGGCTTTCAGCCCCAGCATTTT.